Below, one T cell receptor beta chain is given with its context. Clones were read by immunoSEQ multiplex PCR, and TCRdb kept only the in-frame ones, dropping some. The top ten hold roughly 1.7% of the sample, which has around 120,000 clones, 85% to 90% seen once. The data derive from a study of PD-L1 blockade in urothelial cancer. Study details: Males with bladder-origin urothelial cancer constituted most of the roughly 29 patients. Blood analysis took place 3 weeks (second dose) and 6 weeks after treatment start. A median blood sample held about 140,000 T cells and around 80,000 unique TCRs. Each participant's history included 0 to 3 prior chemotherapy regimens.

Time point meaning: peripheral blood 6 weeks after treatment start. The sequence came from a man in his 60s with urothelial cancer. This specimen was PBMCs, taken around atezolizumab (anti-PD-L1) treatment.

As DNA, the CDR3 is TGTGCCAGCAGCTTATTGTCTAGCGGGGGCTCCTACGAGCAGTACTTC. This translates into CASSLLSSGGSYEQYF. The chain links TRBV7-6 to TRBJ2-7; 10 bases match TRBD2. The germline V gene encodes CDR1 SGHVS and CDR2 FNYEAQ. This CDR3 region has 16 residues. Trimming removed 2 bases from V and 0 bases from J; junction bases left unmatched: 4.